This TCR beta chain was profiled in a study of T cell responses to AZD1222 COVID-19 vaccine. Germline V lookup: CDR1 SGHVS, CDR2 FNYEAQ. V shed 5 bases and J shed 1 base, with 11 bases lying between them. CDR3 length: 14 residues. Profiled with immunoSEQ multiplex PCR; TCRdb holds only in-frame clones, not every one. The repertoire holds some 150,000 clones, with approximately 94% as singletons. This TCR came from an adult in good health. The input for sequencing was peripheral blood, taken on day 0 of AZD1222 vaccination. This chain connects TRBV7-6 to TRBJ1-1, with a weak D call TRBD1 (5 bases). The CDR3 DNA follows: TGTGCCAGCAGCGCGGGACTGACGAACACTGAAGCTTTCTTT. Amino acids: CASSAGLTNTEAFF.